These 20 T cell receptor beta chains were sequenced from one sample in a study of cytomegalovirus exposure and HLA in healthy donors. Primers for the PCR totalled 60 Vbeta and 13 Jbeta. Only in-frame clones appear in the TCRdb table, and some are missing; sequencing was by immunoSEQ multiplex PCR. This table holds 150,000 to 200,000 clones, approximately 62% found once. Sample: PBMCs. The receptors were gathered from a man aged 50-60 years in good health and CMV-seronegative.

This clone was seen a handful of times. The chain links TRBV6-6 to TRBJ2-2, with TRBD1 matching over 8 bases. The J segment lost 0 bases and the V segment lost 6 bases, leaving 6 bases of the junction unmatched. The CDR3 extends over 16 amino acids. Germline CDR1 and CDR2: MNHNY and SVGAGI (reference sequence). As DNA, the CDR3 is TGTGCCAGCAGCCCGGACAGGGCTCCGAACACCGGGGAGCTGTTTTTT. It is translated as CASSPDRAPNTGELFF.

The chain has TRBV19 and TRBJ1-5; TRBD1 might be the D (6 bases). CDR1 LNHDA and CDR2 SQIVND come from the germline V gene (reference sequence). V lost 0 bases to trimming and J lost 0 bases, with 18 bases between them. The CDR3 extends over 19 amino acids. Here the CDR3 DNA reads TGTGCCAGTAGTATAGATGGAACAGGGACCTCTTATAGCAATCAGCCCCAGCATTTT. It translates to CASSIDGTGTSYSNQPQHF.

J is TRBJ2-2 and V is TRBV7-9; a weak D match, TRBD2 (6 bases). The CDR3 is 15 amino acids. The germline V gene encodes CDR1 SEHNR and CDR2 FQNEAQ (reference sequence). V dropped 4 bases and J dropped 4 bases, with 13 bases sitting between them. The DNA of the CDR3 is TGTGCCAGCAGCTCCGTAGCGGTCCTCACCGGGGAGCTGTTTTTT. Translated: CASSSVAVLTGELFF.

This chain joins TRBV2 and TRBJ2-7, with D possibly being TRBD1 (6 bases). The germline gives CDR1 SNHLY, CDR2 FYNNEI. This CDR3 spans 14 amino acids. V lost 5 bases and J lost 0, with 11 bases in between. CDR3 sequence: CASSHGQLSYEQYF. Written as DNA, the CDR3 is TGTGCCAGCAGTCATGGACAGCTCTCCTACGAGCAGTACTTC.

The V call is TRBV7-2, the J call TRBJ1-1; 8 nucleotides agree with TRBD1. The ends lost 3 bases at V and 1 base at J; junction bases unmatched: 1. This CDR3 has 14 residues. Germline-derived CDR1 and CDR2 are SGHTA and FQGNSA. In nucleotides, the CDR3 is TGTGCCAGCAGCTTTGGGACAGGGAACACTGAAGCTTTCTTT. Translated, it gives CASSFGTGNTEAFF. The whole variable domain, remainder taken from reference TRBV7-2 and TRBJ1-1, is GAGVSQSPSNKVTEKGKDVELRCDPISGHTALYWYRQSLGQGLEFLIYFQGNSAPDKSGLPSDRFSAERTGGSVSTLTIQRTQQEDSAVYLCASSFGTGNTEAFFGQGTRLTVV.

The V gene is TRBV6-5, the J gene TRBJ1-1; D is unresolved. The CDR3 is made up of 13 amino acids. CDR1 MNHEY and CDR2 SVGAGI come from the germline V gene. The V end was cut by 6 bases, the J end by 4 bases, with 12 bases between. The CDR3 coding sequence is TGTGCCAGCAGGCGGGGATGGGGCACTGAAGCTTTCTTT. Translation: CASRRGWGTEAFF.

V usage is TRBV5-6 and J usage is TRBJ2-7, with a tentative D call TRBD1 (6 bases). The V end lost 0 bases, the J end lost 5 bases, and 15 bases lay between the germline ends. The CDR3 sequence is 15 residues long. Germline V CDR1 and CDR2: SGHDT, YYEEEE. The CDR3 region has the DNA TGTGCCAGCAGCTTGGCCGGCAGGGGAGCACACGAGCAGTACTTC. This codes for CASSLAGRGAHEQYF.

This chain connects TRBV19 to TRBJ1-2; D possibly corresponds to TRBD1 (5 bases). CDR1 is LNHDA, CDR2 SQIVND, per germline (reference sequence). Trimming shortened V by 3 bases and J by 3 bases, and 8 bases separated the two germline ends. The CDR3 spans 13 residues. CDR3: CASSMQGDYGYTF. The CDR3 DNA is TGTGCCAGTAGTATGCAGGGCGACTATGGCTACACCTTC.

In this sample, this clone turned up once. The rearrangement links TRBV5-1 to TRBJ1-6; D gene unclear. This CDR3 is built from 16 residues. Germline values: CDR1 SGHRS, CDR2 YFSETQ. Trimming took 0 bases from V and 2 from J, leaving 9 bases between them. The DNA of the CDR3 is TGCGCCAGCAGCTTGGTGGTAGTCCCCTATAATTCACCCCTCCACTTT. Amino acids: CASSLVVVPYNSPLHF.

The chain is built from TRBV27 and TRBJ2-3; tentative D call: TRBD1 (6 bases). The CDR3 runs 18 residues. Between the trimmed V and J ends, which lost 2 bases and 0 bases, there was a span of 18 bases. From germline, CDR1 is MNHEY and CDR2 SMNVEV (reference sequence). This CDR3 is CASSLGRGALLSTDTQYF. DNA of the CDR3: TGTGCCAGCAGTTTAGGCAGGGGTGCACTACTTAGCACAGATACGCAGTATTTT.

In DNA, the CDR3 is TGTGCCAGCAGTCAAACCGGGACAGGGGTGGATACGCAGTATTTT. This encodes CASSQTGTGVDTQYF. The chain is built from TRBV6-5 and TRBJ2-3; TRBD1 matches 10 bases. CDR1 MNHEY and CDR2 SVGAGI come from the germline V gene. This CDR3 has 15 residues. V trimming: 5 bases; J trimming: 6 bases; junction bases outside the gene matches: 8.

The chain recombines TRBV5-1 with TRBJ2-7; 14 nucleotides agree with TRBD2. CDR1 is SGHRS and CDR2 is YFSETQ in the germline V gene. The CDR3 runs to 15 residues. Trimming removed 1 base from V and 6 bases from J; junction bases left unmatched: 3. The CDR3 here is CASSLPGLAGAEQYF. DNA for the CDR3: TGCGCCAGCAGCTTGCCGGGACTAGCGGGGGCCGAGCAGTACTTC.

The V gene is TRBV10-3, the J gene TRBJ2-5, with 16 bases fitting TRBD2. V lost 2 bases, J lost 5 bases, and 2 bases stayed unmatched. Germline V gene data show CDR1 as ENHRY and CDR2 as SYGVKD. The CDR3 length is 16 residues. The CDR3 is CAISEPGLAGGETQYF. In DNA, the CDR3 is TGTGCCATCAGTGAGCCGGGACTAGCGGGGGGGGAGACCCAGTACTTC.

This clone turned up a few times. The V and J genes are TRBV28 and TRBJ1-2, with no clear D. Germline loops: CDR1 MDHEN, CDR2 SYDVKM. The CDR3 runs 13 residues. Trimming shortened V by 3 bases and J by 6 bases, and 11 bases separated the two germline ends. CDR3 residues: CASSLRQYDGYTF. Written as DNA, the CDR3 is TGTGCCAGCAGTTTGCGGCAGTACGATGGCTACACCTTC.

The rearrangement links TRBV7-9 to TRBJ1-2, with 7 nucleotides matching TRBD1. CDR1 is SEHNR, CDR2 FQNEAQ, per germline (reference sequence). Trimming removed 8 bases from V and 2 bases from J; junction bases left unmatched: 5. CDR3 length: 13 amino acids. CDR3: CASGRDSNYGYTF. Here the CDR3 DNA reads TGTGCCAGCGGCCGGGACAGCAACTATGGCTACACCTTC. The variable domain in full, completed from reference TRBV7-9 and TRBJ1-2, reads DTGVSQNPRHKITKRGQNVTFRCDPISEHNRLYWYRQTLGQGPEFLTYFQNEAQLEKSRLLSDRFSAERPKGSFSTLEIQRTEQGDSAMYLCASGRDSNYGYTFGSGTRLTVV.

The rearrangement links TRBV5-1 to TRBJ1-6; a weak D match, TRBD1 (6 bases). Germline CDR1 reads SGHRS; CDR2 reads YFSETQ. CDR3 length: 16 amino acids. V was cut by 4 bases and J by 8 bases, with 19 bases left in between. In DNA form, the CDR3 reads TGCGCCAGCAGCCCGTCAGGGGCGCCTCGGGATTCACCCCTCCACTTT. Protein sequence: CASSPSGAPRDSPLHF.

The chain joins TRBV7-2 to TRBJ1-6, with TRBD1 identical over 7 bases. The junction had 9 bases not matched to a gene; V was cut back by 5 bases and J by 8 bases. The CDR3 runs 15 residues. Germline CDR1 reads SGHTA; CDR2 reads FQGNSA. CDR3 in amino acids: CASSPRQGSDSPLHF. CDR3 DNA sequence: TGTGCCAGCAGCCCAAGACAGGGTTCGGATTCACCCCTCCACTTT.

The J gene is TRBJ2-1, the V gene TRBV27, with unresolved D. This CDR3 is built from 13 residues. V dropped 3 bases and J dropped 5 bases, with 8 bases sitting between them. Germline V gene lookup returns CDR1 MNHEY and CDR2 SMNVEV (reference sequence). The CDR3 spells CASSFSENNEQFF. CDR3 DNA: TGTGCCAGCAGTTTCTCCGAGAACAATGAGCAGTTCTTC.

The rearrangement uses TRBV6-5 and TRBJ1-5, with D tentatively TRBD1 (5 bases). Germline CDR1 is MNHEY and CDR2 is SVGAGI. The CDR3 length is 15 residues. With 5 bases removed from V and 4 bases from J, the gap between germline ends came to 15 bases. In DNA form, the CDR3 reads TGTGCCAGCAGTCGTACCGCCGCAGGGAATCAGCCCCAGCATTTT. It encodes CASSRTAAGNQPQHF.

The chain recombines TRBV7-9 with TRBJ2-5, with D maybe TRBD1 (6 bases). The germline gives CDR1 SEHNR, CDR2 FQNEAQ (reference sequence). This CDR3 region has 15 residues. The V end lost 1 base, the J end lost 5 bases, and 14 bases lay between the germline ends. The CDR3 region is CASSLGITGLETQYF. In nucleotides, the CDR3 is TGTGCCAGCAGCTTAGGGATCACAGGGTTGGAGACCCAGTACTTC.